This entry concerns a single T cell receptor beta chain. As yet, its antigen is unknown. The data derive from a study of T cell repertoires in ileal Crohn's disease. In the study overall: About half of patients got postoperative therapy: some 11 thiopurines, 18 anti-TNF. Study observations and caveats: Compared with CD4 T cells, sorted CD8 cells carried more expanded clones. Compared with non-smokers, active smokers at surgery showed more clonal expansions.

Produced via immunoSEQ multiplex PCR; TCRdb's table is partial and in-frame only. The sample has 5,500 to 9,000 clones; 70% are singletons. The CDR3 has 16 amino acids. CDR1 and CDR2 (germline): MNHEY, SVGAGI. V dropped 0 bases and J dropped 3; count of bases not matched to a gene: 1. Eligibility required adulthood, ileal or ileocolonic Crohn's disease and indicated ileocolonic resection. The clonotype was recovered from an adult with Crohn's disease. The sample comprised ileal tissue. The chain joins TRBV6-5 to TRBJ2-5; 13 positions agree with TRBD2. CDR3 sequence: CASSYSGTSGEETQYF. The CDR3 nucleotides are TGTGCCAGCAGTTACTCCGGGACTAGCGGGGAAGAGACCCAGTACTTC.